The TCR beta chain under discussion was sequenced for a study of blood T cell repertoires in COVID-19. Study context: Samples taken during acute and convalescent COVID-19 were collected in the United States, Italy and Spain. T cells, B-cell-depleted T cells, or PBMCs provided the cDNA or gDNA that served as material.

The V gene end was trimmed by 7 bases and the J gene end by 4 bases; junction bases not matched to a gene: 8. The CDR3 is made up of 14 amino acids. Germline CDR1 is MNHEY and CDR2 is SVGAGI. Authors' processing steps: Nucleated cell number was recorded as an estimate derived from reference gene primer amplification. Assay used: immunoSEQ multiplex PCR; TCRdb lists only in-frame clones, some missing. V, J and clone size derive from that table, while D and trimming were established from the DNA sequence. The table has almost 45,000 clones, about 70% seen once. The V call is TRBV6-5, the J call TRBJ1-1; the match to TRBD1 covers 8 bases. What was sequenced was peripheral blood. The receptor comes from a man older than 75 with acute or convalescent COVID-19. The CDR3, as DNA: TGTGCCAGCACTACAGGGGGTGGACGCACTGAAGCTTTCTTT. Protein sequence: CASTTGGGRTEAFF.